The 23 T cell receptor beta chains listed next were all sequenced from one sample in a study of CD8 T cells in ankylosing spondylitis. TCRdb ran MiXCR on the 5' RACE reads and lists one entry per CDR3 protein. Of approximately 220,000 distinct CDR3 sequences in the sample, roughly a tenth were seen once. Specimen: blood, either unsorted or a sorted T cell fraction (not recorded which). The source of these receptors is a male donor with ankylosing spondylitis or in good health (not recorded which).

This clonotype has a handful of counts. A read error is possible here, since a much larger clone lies one base away. The chain carries TRBV20-1 and TRBJ2-1; 10 positions agree with TRBD2. CDR3 length: 18 residues. The germline CDR1 and CDR2 sequences are DFQATT and SNEGSKA (reference sequence). The CDR3 loop is CCARDRRASGGSRNEQFF. The CDR3 nucleotides are TGCTGTGCTAGAGATCGGCGGGCTAGCGGGGGTTCAAGGAATGAGCAGTTCTTC.

The CDR3 DNA reads as TGTGCCAGCAGCCTGTGGGGAGGGTCGAACACCGGGGAGCTGTTTTTT. Translated: CASSLWGGSNTGELFF. The gene calls are TRBV7-3 and TRBJ2-2; 7 positions agree with TRBD2. The V and J ends lost 5 bases and 0 bases, in that order; junction bases with no gene match: 6. The germline V gene encodes CDR1 SGHTA and CDR2 FQGTGA. CDR3 length: 16 amino acids.

Regarding this clonotype: The junction does not match germline at one end; this may be a read error. This rearrangement joins TRBV7-2 to TRBJ2-1; D is undetermined. CDR3 length: 10 residues. Germline assignment: CDR1 SGHTA and CDR2 FQGNSA. The CDR3 loop reads CASSLGQVLF. The CDR3 bases are TGTGCCAGCAGCTTAGGGCAGGTCCTCTTC.

V gene TRBV5-1 combines with J gene TRBJ2-3, with a possible D match to TRBD1 (6 bases). Germline CDR1 reads SGHRS; CDR2 reads YFSETQ. The CDR3 sequence is 15 residues long. Trimming took 4 bases from V and 5 from J, leaving 17 bases between them. The chain's CDR3 is CASSNNLGQKDTQYF. CDR3 nucleotide sequence: TGCGCCAGCAGCAACAACCTCGGACAGAAAGATACGCAGTATTTT.

The rearrangement links TRBV7-9 to TRBJ2-5; a possible D gene is TRBD1 (5 bases). In germline, CDR1 is SEHNR, CDR2 FQNEAQ (reference sequence). Trimming took off 1 base at V and 3 bases at J, with 18 bases between the two ends. The CDR3 runs to 17 residues. The CDR3 reads CASSLESFGPGKETQYF. CDR3 in DNA: TGTGCCAGCAGCTTAGAGAGTTTTGGGCCAGGGAAAGAGACCCAGTACTTC.

The DNA for the CDR3 is TGTGCCAGCAGATCCCGACCCGAGAACACTGAAGCTTTCTTT. Protein sequence: CASRSRPENTEAFF. The chain links TRBV5-5 to TRBJ1-1; no reliable D call. This CDR3 has 14 amino acids. The germline V gene has CDR1 SGHKS and CDR2 YYEKEE (reference sequence). V lost 5 bases, J lost 1 base, and 12 bases lay in between.

This clonotype has a count of ten or more. This rearrangement joins TRBV20-1 to TRBJ1-4; 11 nucleotides line up with TRBD1. The CDR3 is 15 residues long. With 0 bases clipped from V and 8 bases from J, the junction kept 5 bases outside the gene matches. Germline CDR1 is DFQATT and CDR2 is SNEGSKA (reference sequence). CDR3 DNA sequence: TGCAGTGCTAGAGACCCGGGACAGGGGGGGGAAAAACTGTTTTTT. Its translation is CSARDPGQGGEKLFF.

This chain connects TRBV9 to TRBJ2-1; 7 bases line up with TRBD2. With V trimmed by 0 bases and J by 0 bases, 9 bases remained unmatched. The germline CDR1 and CDR2 sequences are SGDLS and YYNGEE. This CDR3 region has 18 residues. The CDR3 nucleotides are TGTGCCAGCAGCGTAGGGGGCGGGGGTCCGAGCTCCTACAATGAGCAGTTCTTC. Protein: CASSVGGGGPSSYNEQFF.

This clonotype was recorded many times. The chain uses TRBV28 and TRBJ2-5; TRBD2 matches at 14 bases. V lost 6 bases to trimming and J lost 0 bases; unmatched junction nucleotides: 9. The germline gives CDR1 MDHEN, CDR2 SYDVKM. The CDR3 consists of 18 residues. CDR3 loop: CASRAGLAGGLYQETQYF. For the CDR3, the DNA is TGTGCCAGCAGGGCCGGACTAGCGGGGGGACTGTACCAAGAGACCCAGTACTTC.

This clonotype was observed many times. The rearrangement joins TRBV7-2 to TRBJ2-3, with TRBD1 identical over 8 bases. Germline V gene lookup returns CDR1 SGHTA and CDR2 FQGNSA. V was clipped by 0 bases and J by 4 bases; unmatched bases: 0. The CDR3 sequence is 14 residues long. The CDR3 sequence: CASSLAQGADTQYF. Here the CDR3 DNA reads TGTGCCAGCAGCTTAGCACAGGGGGCAGATACGCAGTATTTT.

This clonotype was found many times. V usage is TRBV11-2 and J usage is TRBJ2-6; D gene ambiguous. The CDR3 is 17 residues long. Germline loops: CDR1 SGHAT, CDR2 FQNNGV. V lost 1 base and J 0 bases, leaving 10 bases between the germline ends. The CDR3 region is CASSLGGSGSGANVLTF. The CDR3 nucleotides read TGTGCCAGCAGCTTAGGAGGTTCGGGCTCTGGGGCCAACGTCCTGACTTTC.

This clonotype has a count of ten or more. This rearrangement joins TRBV7-2 to TRBJ2-1; 9 bases match TRBD2. The CDR3 totals 15 residues. V lost 5 bases, J lost 0 bases, and 2 bases stayed unmatched. Germline CDR1 is SGHTA and CDR2 is FQGNSA. CDR3 in amino acids: CASSARGGSYNEQFF. The DNA of the CDR3 is TGTGCCAGCAGCGCGCGGGGGGGCTCCTACAATGAGCAGTTCTTC.

A word on this clonotype: Germline and junction disagree at one end, which may indicate a read error. The chain joins TRBV6-6 to TRBJ1-2; D might be TRBD1 (5 bases). Germline lookup yields CDR1 MNHNY and CDR2 SVGAGI (reference sequence). The CDR3 covers 12 residues. DNA for the CDR3: TGTGCCAACTCAGGGAAGGCTTCCGGCTACCCCTTC. Translation: CANSGKASGYPF.

This clonotype was detected a few times. The chain links TRBV20-1 to TRBJ2-1, with 16 bases that match TRBD2. This CDR3 spans 20 amino acids. With 5 bases clipped from V and 1 base from J, the junction kept 14 bases outside the gene matches. CDR1 is DFQATT, CDR2 SNEGSKA, per germline (reference sequence). The CDR3 DNA follows: TGCAGTGCTTTTAGCGTCGGGACTAGCGGGGGGGCCGCTTCCTACAATGAGCAGTTCTTC. It translates to CSAFSVGTSGGAASYNEQFF.

On this clonotype itself: A much more abundant neighbour one base away suggests this may be a read error. The V gene is TRBV7-2, the J gene TRBJ1-2, with TRBD1 matching 7 bases. The germline V gene encodes CDR1 SGHTA and CDR2 FQGNSA. This CDR3 is built from 14 residues. Here the CDR3 DNA reads TGTGCCAGCAGCTTCAAGGGGGCGGGCTATGGCGACACCTTC. Translated: CASSFKGAGYGDTF.

This chain connects TRBV7-2 to TRBJ2-3; D not certain. Germline V gene data show CDR1 as SGHTA and CDR2 as FQGNSA. The V end was cut by 5 bases, the J end by 0 bases, with 9 bases between. This CDR3 comprises 14 residues. As DNA, the CDR3 is TGTGCCAGCAGCCGCGATCAGAGCACAGATACGCAGTATTTT. It codes for CASSRDQSTDTQYF.

This clonotype was observed many times. This chain uses TRBV20-1 with TRBJ2-5; TRBD1 matches 7 bases. The CDR3 spans 13 residues. The trim removed 6 bases at V and 5 bases at J, leaving 9 bases unmatched. CDR1 and CDR2 (germline): DFQATT, SNEGSKA (reference sequence). CDR3 residues: CSANVQGVETQYF. The CDR3 nucleotides are TGCAGTGCGAACGTCCAGGGGGTGGAGACCCAGTACTTC.

Points on this clonotype: The germline gene is not matched at one end of the junction; a read error may be the cause. V gene TRBV9 combines with J gene TRBJ1-1; D unclear. This CDR3 has 13 amino acids. The V gene's germline CDR1 is SGDLS and CDR2 YYNGEE. The CDR3 DNA reads TGTGCCAGCGGCGTAGATGAGGGTACTGAAGCTTTCTTT. Protein: CASGVDEGTEAFF.

The chain is built from TRBV5-1 and TRBJ2-7, with D unclear. CDR3 length: 13 residues. The ends were cut back, 0 bases at V and 7 bases at J, with 11 bases in the middle. Germline CDR1 and CDR2: SGHRS and YFSETQ. The CDR3 protein is CASSLDSSDEQYF. As DNA, the CDR3 is TGCGCCAGCAGCTTGGACTCCAGCGATGAGCAGTACTTC.

Many counts were recorded for this clonotype. The gene calls are TRBV12-3 or TRBV12-4 and TRBJ2-6; D tentatively reads TRBD1 or TRBD2 (5 bases each). Trimming took off 4 bases at V and 1 base at J, with 11 bases between the two ends. This CDR3 region has 16 residues. CDR3 coding DNA: TGTGCCAGCAGTTCCGATGGGGGTTCTGGGGCCAACGTCCTGACTTTC. Translating it yields CASSSDGGSGANVLTF.

This clonotype occurred many times. The chain recombines TRBV7-9 with TRBJ2-1, with a weak D call TRBD1 (6 bases). This CDR3 region has 16 residues. V was pared by 4 bases and J by 1 base, with 14 bases between. Germline V CDR1 and CDR2: SEHNR, FQNEAQ (reference sequence). CDR3 residues: CASSWNQDRSYNEQFF. The CDR3 DNA sequence: TGTGCCAGCAGCTGGAACCAGGACAGATCCTACAATGAGCAGTTCTTC.

The table lists this clonotype with many counts. The chain recombines TRBV5-1 with TRBJ1-1; D ambiguous. This CDR3 is built from 15 residues. V was pared by 2 bases and J by 3 bases, with 14 bases between. In germline, CDR1 is SGHRS, CDR2 YFSETQ. The CDR3 DNA reads TGCGCCAGCAGCTTACACATTGTCCGGGACACTGAAGCTTTCTTT. Translated, it gives CASSLHIVRDTEAFF.

Ten or more counts support this clonotype. The CDR3 loop reads CSARESSRPQPEQYF. CDR3 sequence (DNA): TGCAGTGCTAGAGAGAGTAGTAGACCGCAGCCCGAGCAGTACTTC. The rearrangement joins TRBV20-1 to TRBJ2-7; no clear D gene. V was clipped by 0 bases and J by 6 bases, with 18 bases between them. The CDR3 is 15 residues long. Germline values: CDR1 DFQATT, CDR2 SNEGSKA (reference sequence).